This passage covers 18 T cell receptor beta chains from one sample sequenced in a study of long-term antiretroviral therapy in people with HIV. Sequencing used immunoSEQ v3.0 at survey level. Data came from immunoSEQ multiplex PCR; TCRdb stores just in-frame clones and leaves some out. Of some 25,000 clones detected, roughly 87% appear once; the ten largest clones hold under 7%. Sequences were derived from unsorted PBMCs, sampled 1.1 years before starting antiretroviral therapy. The source is a woman in her thirties with HIV.

The rearrangement joins TRBV15 to TRBJ1-4, with a tentative D call TRBD1 (6 bases). The length of the CDR3 is 16 residues. V shed 0 bases and J shed 3 bases, with 11 bases lying between them. Germline loops: CDR1 LNHNV, CDR2 YYDKDF (reference sequence). The CDR3 DNA is TGTGCCACCAGCAGAGATGACAGGACAGCTAATGAAAAACTGTTTTTT. Protein sequence: CATSRDDRTANEKLFF.

The chain uses TRBV6-1 and TRBJ2-3; D is ambiguous. The V gene lost 6 bases and the J gene lost 7 bases, with 17 bases spanning the gap. The germline V gene encodes CDR1 MNHNS and CDR2 SASEGT. This CDR3 region has 14 residues. DNA for the CDR3: TGTGCCAGCAGGGTCAGCCCCCCGTCGCATACGCAGTATTTT. Translated: CASRVSPPSHTQYF.

The CDR3 loop reads CATSRATMPTEAFF. The CDR3 nucleotides read TGTGCCACCAGCAGGGCTACTATGCCCACTGAAGCTTTCTTT. The chain combines TRBV15 with TRBJ1-1; D not resolved. The CDR3 spans 14 residues. Deletions cut 3 bases from V and 4 bases from J, with 12 bases between. Germline V lookup: CDR1 LNHNV, CDR2 YYDKDF (reference sequence).

This clone was found once. J is TRBJ2-7 and V is TRBV6-6; D not resolved. CDR3 length: 11 amino acids. Trimming removed 4 bases from V and 6 bases from J, with 7 bases in between. Germline V gene lookup returns CDR1 MNHNY and CDR2 SVGAGI (reference sequence). The CDR3 sequence: CASSLVGEQYF. The CDR3 DNA is TGTGCCAGCAGTTTAGTCGGCGAGCAGTACTTC.

The chain joins TRBV5-1 to TRBJ2-5; TRBD1 might be the D (6 bases). This CDR3 contains 16 residues. The V gene lost 7 bases and the J gene lost 4 bases, with 23 bases spanning the gap. Germline-derived CDR1 and CDR2 are SGHRS and YFSETQ. CDR3 amino acids: CASADKTGPAAETQYF. The CDR3, as DNA: TGCGCCAGCGCCGACAAGACAGGCCCGGCGGCAGAGACCCAGTACTTC.

The chain has TRBV10-2 and TRBJ2-6; the D gene is possibly TRBD1 (6 bases). The CDR3 has 17 amino acids. V was clipped by 6 bases and J by 0 bases, with 15 bases between them. Germline CDR1 WSHSY, CDR2 SAAADI. The CDR3 sequence is CASRGTTGLSGANVLTF. CDR3 bases: TGCGCCAGCAGGGGTACGACAGGTCTCTCTGGGGCCAACGTCCTGACTTTC.

This clone has only a few counts. The CDR3 sequence is CASTRAGGNIQYF. As DNA, the CDR3 is TGTGCCAGCACTCGGGCAGGGGGAAACATTCAGTACTTC. The chain has TRBV7-2 and TRBJ2-4; 7 nucleotides align to TRBD1. V shed 7 bases and J 6 bases; nucleotides not matched to a gene: 6. CDR1 and CDR2 (germline): SGHTA, FQGNSA. CDR3 length equals 13 residues.

The chain joins TRBV5-1 to TRBJ1-2, with D unclear. The CDR3 is 13 residues long. Per germline, CDR1 SGHRS and CDR2 YFSETQ. With 0 bases removed from V and 8 bases from J, the gap between germline ends came to 11 bases. The CDR3 DNA is TGCGCCAGCAGCTTGGATAGGGTGGGCGGCTACACCTTC. Residues: CASSLDRVGGYTF.

The V gene is TRBV18, the J gene TRBJ1-5; D not resolved. V lost 4 bases and J 3 bases, leaving 10 bases between the germline ends. CDR1 is KGHSH, CDR2 LQKENI, per germline. The CDR3 covers 14 residues. The chain's CDR3 is CASSQGTINQPQHF. The CDR3 DNA reads as TGTGCCAGCTCACAGGGTACAATCAATCAGCCCCAGCATTTT.

The chain employs TRBV5-8 and TRBJ2-1, with D unclear. With 4 bases removed from V and 8 bases from J, the gap between germline ends came to 7 bases. The CDR3 is 11 residues long. Germline lookup yields CDR1 SGHTS and CDR2 YDEGEE. DNA of the CDR3: TGTGCCAGCAGCCTGTCAGATGAGCAGTTCTTC. Translated, it gives CASSLSDEQFF.

The chain joins TRBV5-4 to TRBJ2-5, with 8 bases matching TRBD2. The CDR3 runs to 14 residues. Looked up from germline, CDR1 is SGHNT and CDR2 is YYREEE (reference sequence). V dropped 4 bases and J dropped 4; count of bases not matched to a gene: 6. The CDR3 region is CASSDGTRTETQYF. CDR3 nucleotides: TGTGCCAGCAGCGACGGGACTAGAACAGAGACCCAGTACTTC.

This sequence joins TRBV4-2 and TRBJ1-6, with D uncertain. Trimming shortened V by 1 base and J by 8 bases, and 12 bases separated the two germline ends. CDR3 length: 15 amino acids. Germline V gene data show CDR1 as LGHNA and CDR2 as YNFKEQ. The CDR3 nucleotides read TGTGCCAGCAGCCAAGCGGCGGGAGAATATTCACCCCTCCACTTT. Its protein is CASSQAAGEYSPLHF.

This rearrangement joins TRBV25-1 to TRBJ1-1; D uncertain. Germline CDR1 and CDR2: MGHDK and SYGVNS. V shed 4 bases and J shed 5 bases, with 14 bases lying between them. CDR3 length equals 14 residues. The CDR3: CASSVVGVGTEAFF. CDR3 sequence (DNA): TGTGCCAGCAGTGTGGTTGGGGTCGGGACTGAAGCTTTCTTT.

The chain links TRBV5-1 to TRBJ2-3, with 10 positions matching TRBD1. Germline V lookup: CDR1 SGHRS, CDR2 YFSETQ. With V trimmed by 2 bases and J by 5 bases, 8 bases remained unmatched. The CDR3 sequence is 16 residues long. As DNA, the CDR3 is TGCGCCAGCAGCTTTGACAGGGGGCGAAAACTAGATACGCAGTATTTT. Its translation is CASSFDRGRKLDTQYF. Together with reference TRBV5-1 and TRBJ2-3, the CDR3 gives the full variable domain: KAGVTQTPRYLIKTRGQQVTLSCSPISGHRSVSWYQQTPGQGLQFLFEYFSETQRNKGNFPGRFSGRQFSNSRSEMNVSTLELGDSALYLCASSFDRGRKLDTQYFGPGTRLTVL.

This chain connects TRBV7-2 to TRBJ1-1; no firm D call. The CDR3 contains 11 residues. Trimming pared 5 bases from V and 8 bases from J, leaving 9 bases between. Germline values: CDR1 SGHTA, CDR2 FQGNSA. CDR3 coding DNA: TGTGCCAGCAGCCCTTCGAGAGAAGCTTTCTTT. It encodes CASSPSREAFF.

The chain recombines TRBV5-6 with TRBJ1-4; a possible D gene is TRBD1 (6 bases). Germline V gene lookup returns CDR1 SGHDT and CDR2 YYEEEE. V was clipped by 5 bases and J by 7 bases, with 18 bases between them. This CDR3 is built from 15 residues. The CDR3 DNA reads TGTGCCAGCAGTGGGAGCAGGGGTTTCGGTGAAAAACTGTTTTTT. Translation gives CASSGSRGFGEKLFF.

This clone appeared a few times. The chain combines TRBV6-1 with TRBJ2-5; perhaps TRBD2 as D (7 bases). The germline V and J ends were trimmed by 4 bases and 3 bases, with 15 bases remaining between them. Germline assignment: CDR1 MNHNS and CDR2 SASEGT. The CDR3 loop spans 15 amino acids. The DNA of the CDR3 is TGTGCCAGCAGTGGTGGGGGGGCGGGGGAAGAGACCCAGTACTTC. Amino acids: CASSGGGAGEETQYF.

The chain recombines TRBV18 with TRBJ2-5, with a weak D call TRBD2 (6 bases). The CDR3 length is 15 residues. V was cut by 6 bases and J by 7 bases, with 21 bases left in between. Germline-derived CDR1 and CDR2 are KGHSH and LQKENI. DNA of the CDR3: TGTGCCAGCTCCCCGCCTAGCGAGAATTTTGGGACCCAGTACTTC. As protein: CASSPPSENFGTQYF.